This is a list of T cell receptor beta chains from one sample in a study of blood T cell repertoires in COVID-19. TCRdb's copy holds only in-frame clones and misses some; the assay was immunoSEQ multiplex PCR. This sample carries about 320,000 clones, about 87% of them seen once, and the ten largest clones take about 5%. Sequenced sample: PBMCs or T cells enriched from blood (not recorded which). The source of these receptors is a man aged 25-45 years who had recovered from COVID-19. Each CDR3 is given with its conserved first and last residue. Fields, in order: J gene, D gene, V gene, clone size, CDR3 DNA, CDR3 protein. The D gene is left open where the match is weak. Clone sizes are given selectively: once, few, many, or a class where the clone is expanded.

TRBJ2-1,.,TRBV1,.,TGCACCAGCAGCCAAGATCTTGGTCTAGCGGGGACATACAATGAGCAGTTCTTC,CTSSQDLGLAGTYNEQFF
TRBJ2-7,TRBD1,TRBV28,.,TGTGCCAGCACCGCCAGCGGGGACAGGGCTTACGAGCAGTACTTC,CASTASGDRAYEQYF
TRBJ2-2,.,TRBV5-1,.,TGCGCCAGCAGACAACGGGAGATGGCGAACACCGGGGAGCTGTTTTTT,CASRQREMANTGELFF
TRBJ2-7,TRBD2,TRBV2,.,TGTGCCAGCCAAGACTCGGGGGGGCCGATACTTCATGGTTACGAGCAGTACTTC,CASQDSGGPILHGYEQYF
TRBJ1-3,TRBD1,TRBV4-1,.,TGCGCCAGCAGCCAAGTACATCAGGGGGGCCCCTCTGGAAACACCATATATTTT,CASSQVHQGGPSGNTIYF
TRBJ1-1,.,TRBV11-3,.,TGTGCCAGCAGCTCAGCAGGAAGGAACACTGAAGCTTTCTTT,CASSSAGRNTEAFF
TRBJ2-1,.,TRBV7-6,.,TGTGCCAGCAGCTTAGGTCTCGGGGATGAGCAGTTCTTC,CASSLGLGDEQFF
TRBJ2-6,.,TRBV5-5,.,TGTGCCAGCAGCTTGGATGGAGGACCTGCCATCTCTGGGGCCAACGTCCTGACTTTC,CASSLDGGPAISGANVLTF
TRBJ2-7,TRBD2,TRBV10-3,.,TGTGCAGCGGGGGGGCGTAACGAGCAGTACTTC,CAAGGRNEQYF
TRBJ1-1,.,TRBV19,.,TGTGCCAGTAGTATGTCCAGGAAAAGGAACACTGAAGCTTTCTTT,CASSMSRKRNTEAFF
TRBJ1-2,TRBD1,TRBV27,once,TGTGCCAGCAGGCCCACTGCTACCGGGACAGGGGGCAGGGACTATGGCTACACCTTC,CASRPTATGTGGRDYGYTF
TRBJ1-1,.,TRBV7-6,many,TGTGCCAGCAGCTTAGGGACGACCAGGGGGAACACTGAAGCTTTCTTT,CASSLGTTRGNTEAFF
TRBJ2-3,TRBD1,TRBV7-9,.,TGTGCCAGCAGCTCGGGACAGGGATCAGATACGCAGTATTTT,CASSSGQGSDTQYF
TRBJ1-6,TRBD1,TRBV7-9,.,TGTGCCAGCAGCCAGGACAGGGAGAGATCACCCCTCCACTTT,CASSQDRERSPLHF
TRBJ1-5,TRBD1,TRBV28,.,TGTGCCAGCAGCCCACGGGACAGGGCCCGTCAGCCCCAGCATTTT,CASSPRDRARQPQHF
TRBJ1-6,.,TRBV5-4,.,TGTGCCAGCAGCTTGATCGACCGGCCTAGCTCCTATAATTCACCCCTCCACTTT,CASSLIDRPSSYNSPLHF
TRBJ1-1,.,TRBV19,.,TGTGCCAGTAGTACAGACGCGTTGAACACTGAAGCTTTCTTT,CASSTDALNTEAFF
TRBJ2-7,.,TRBV30,.,TGTGCCTGGAGTATCGACAGCAGCTCCTACGAGCAGTACTTC,CAWSIDSSSYEQYF
TRBJ2-1,TRBD1,TRBV14,.,TGTGCCAGCAGCCAAGTGGGACAGGGATATTCCTCCAATGAGCAGTTCTTC,CASSQVGQGYSSNEQFF
TRBJ2-3,TRBD1,TRBV28,.,TGTGCCAGCAGTAGCCCGGGACAGGGGGCGCGCGGCACAGATACGCAGTATTTT,CASSSPGQGARGTDTQYF
TRBJ2-3,TRBD2,TRBV11-2,.,TGTGCCAGCAGCTTCTGGGCGGGGGGGCGTTCAGATACGCAGTATTTT,CASSFWAGGRSDTQYF
TRBJ1-1,.,TRBV2,.,TGTGCCGTTACTCGGGGGGCGTCGGGCACTGAAGCTTTCTTT,CAVTRGASGTEAFF
TRBJ1-2,TRBD1,TRBV3-1/TRBV3-2,.,TGTGCCAGCAGCCAAGTTGTGACAGGGGGCGCGAATGGCTACACCTTC,CASSQVVTGGANGYTF
TRBJ2-2,TRBD2,TRBV5-1,.,TGCGCCAGCAGCTTGGACGGGACTAGCGACGGGGAGCTGTTTTTT,CASSLDGTSDGELFF
TRBJ2-3,TRBD1,TRBV25-1,.,TGTGCGAGTAGGGGGACAGGTCGGACAGATACGCAGTATTTT,CASRGTGRTDTQYF
TRBJ1-5,.,TRBV5-5,.,TGTGCCAGCAGCCCTCACAGCGGGCAGCCCCAGCATTTT,CASSPHSGQPQHF
TRBJ2-7,.,TRBV5-4,.,TGTGCCAGCAGCTTGGATCGGGGGGAGCAGTACTTC,CASSLDRGEQYF
TRBJ1-5,.,TRBV28,few,TGTGCCAGCAGTCCAGTGGGGGCGCGTCAGCCCCAGCATTTT,CASSPVGARQPQHF